This T cell receptor beta chain was recorded in a study of cytomegalovirus exposure and HLA in healthy donors. Worth noting for this clone: Its antigen is as yet unknown.

General study results and limits: Cytomegalovirus-associated status was assigned to about 170 TCR beta chains. Researchers had no immune exposure information except CMV serostatus available.

Researchers ran the PCR with 60 Vbeta and 13 Jbeta primers. Measured with immunoSEQ multiplex PCR; TCRdb has only the in-frame clones, and not every one. Of some 120,000 clones in the sample, roughly 63% are singletons; the top ten hold 1.6%. Sequencing was performed on PBMCs. This receptor was taken from a young man in good health and CMV-seropositive.

The DNA for the CDR3 is TGCGCCAGCAGCTTTGGTAGGGGGGAGACCCAGTACTTC. Amino acids: CASSFGRGETQYF. This chain connects TRBV5-1 to TRBJ2-5; a weak D match, TRBD1 (6 bases). Germline CDR1 is SGHRS and CDR2 is YFSETQ. V gave up 2 bases and J gave up 5 bases, with 10 bases separating them. The CDR3 spans 13 residues.